A single sample is the source of the 22 T cell receptor beta chains below, sequenced in a study of Ad26.COV2.S vaccination and SARS-CoV-2 variants. Clones were read by immunoSEQ multiplex PCR, and TCRdb kept only the in-frame ones, dropping some. Counted here are 350,000 to 450,000 clones, more than 75% occurring once; the ten biggest clones make up 3.4%. Documented treatment: approximately 18 received Ad26.COV2.S at low or high dose, single or two shots; several received placebo; per-sample allocation not given. Sample collection was performed on day 63 after the first vaccine or placebo injection. Material: peripheral blood, obtained in a trial of Ad26.COV2.S vaccine versus placebo. The source of these receptors is a person between 18 and 65 years old who received the Ad26.COV2.S COVID-19 vaccine or a placebo.

The chain combines TRBV4-1 with TRBJ1-6; TRBD1 matches 7 bases. The germline V gene has CDR1 MGHRA and CDR2 YSYEKL. This CDR3 spans 15 amino acids. J lost 4 bases, V lost 4 bases, and 4 bases had no gene match. CDR3 sequence (DNA): TGCGCCAGCAGCCTTGGGGGACAGTATAATTCACCCCTCCACTTT. It is translated as CASSLGGQYNSPLHF.

The chain is built from TRBV15 and TRBJ2-5, with a weak D call TRBD2 (5 bases). This CDR3 spans 16 amino acids. Trimming stripped 1 base from V and 2 bases from J, with 14 bases between. CDR1 LNHNV and CDR2 YYDKDF come from the germline V gene (reference sequence). The CDR3 bases are TGTGCCACCAGCAGAGCGGGGTTGGCAGGTCAAGAGACCCAGTACTTC. It translates to CATSRAGLAGQETQYF. Based on the CDR3 plus reference TRBV15 and TRBJ2-5, the full variable domain is DAMVIQNPRYQVTQFGKPVTLSCSQTLNHNVMYWYQQKSSQAPKLLFHYYDKDFNNEADTPDNFQSRRPNTSFCFLDIRSPGLGDTAMYLCATSRAGLAGQETQYFGPGTRLLVL.

The rearrangement links TRBV5-8 to TRBJ1-1, with 7 positions matching TRBD1. This CDR3 contains 14 residues. With V trimmed by 2 bases and J by 5 bases, 6 bases remained unmatched. Germline V gene data show CDR1 as SGHTS and CDR2 as YDEGEE. The CDR3 DNA sequence: TGTGCCAGCAGCTTTGGGACAGTGAGTACTGAAGCTTTCTTT. It translates to CASSFGTVSTEAFF.

The CDR3 bases are TGTGCCAGCAGGGACAGGGCCCAAGAGACCCAGTACTTC. Residues: CASRDRAQETQYF. The rearrangement uses TRBV27 and TRBJ2-5; the match to TRBD1 covers 8 bases. The V and J ends lost 6 bases and 1 base, in that order; junction bases with no gene match: 1. In germline, CDR1 is MNHEY, CDR2 SMNVEV (reference sequence). This CDR3 has 13 residues.

The chain joins TRBV10-3 to TRBJ1-6; a weak D match, TRBD1 (5 bases). CDR3 length: 17 residues. Germline V lookup: CDR1 ENHRY, CDR2 SYGVKD. V was cut by 1 base and J by 6 bases, with 16 bases left in between. The CDR3 DNA sequence: TGTGCCATCAGTGAGTATGAAGACAGTTATACTAATTCACCCCTCCACTTT. This encodes CAISEYEDSYTNSPLHF.

The rearrangement joins TRBV30 to TRBJ2-2, with unresolved D. Germline CDR1 is GTSNPN and CDR2 is SVGIG (reference sequence). The CDR3 has 19 residues. V was cut by 4 bases and J by 1 base, with 25 bases left in between. The CDR3, as DNA: TGTGCCTGGAACTACGATGGGTCTAATCTTCCCGTGAACACCGGGGAGCTGTTTTTT. Translated, it gives CAWNYDGSNLPVNTGELFF.

The chain recombines TRBV4-1 with TRBJ1-1, with 7 positions matching TRBD1. Losses at the gene ends were 1 base for V and 5 bases for J; bases not matched to a gene: 7. The germline V gene has CDR1 MGHRA and CDR2 YSYEKL. This CDR3 spans 15 amino acids. CDR3 sequence: CASSQGTTGFTEAFF. DNA of the CDR3: TGCGCCAGCAGCCAAGGAACGACAGGGTTTACTGAAGCTTTCTTT.

V gene TRBV4-1 combines with J gene TRBJ1-4, with 7 bases fitting TRBD1. The J segment lost 8 bases and the V segment lost 2 bases, leaving 5 bases of the junction unmatched. The CDR3 extends over 14 amino acids. Germline loops: CDR1 MGHRA, CDR2 YSYEKL. The CDR3 loop is CASSQQLQGEKLFF. CDR3 DNA sequence: TGCGCCAGCAGCCAACAACTACAGGGGGAAAAACTGTTTTTT.

The DNA of the CDR3 is TGCGCCAGCAGCCAAGAGTCTTGGGGGAATGAAAAACTGTTTTTT. Translated, it gives CASSQESWGNEKLFF. This sequence joins TRBV4-1 and TRBJ1-4; D possibly corresponds to TRBD1 (5 bases). Germline CDR1 is MGHRA and CDR2 is YSYEKL. The ends were cut back, 0 bases at V and 5 bases at J, with 10 bases in the middle. This CDR3 contains 15 residues.

The chain recombines TRBV27 with TRBJ2-2; a possible D gene is TRBD1 (5 bases). CDR3 length: 14 residues. Trimming took 8 bases from V and 4 from J, leaving 14 bases between them. In germline, CDR1 is MNHEY, CDR2 SMNVEV (reference sequence). The CDR3 reads CASRWGTGTGELFF. The CDR3 DNA follows: TGTGCCAGCCGGTGGGGCACGGGCACCGGGGAGCTGTTTTTT.

The chain joins TRBV5-1 to TRBJ2-7; D is uncertain. Germline lookup yields CDR1 SGHRS and CDR2 YFSETQ. The CDR3 runs 13 residues. The V gene lost 0 bases and the J gene lost 4 bases, with 8 bases spanning the gap. As DNA, the CDR3 is TGCGCCAGCAGCTTGGACGGGTCTTACGAGCAGTACTTC. As protein: CASSLDGSYEQYF.

CDR3 sequence (DNA): TGTGCCTGGAAGGGGGGGACCCCCAACGTCCTGACTTTC. This sequence encodes CAWKGGTPNVLTF. The genes are TRBV30 and TRBJ2-6, with D possibly matching TRBD2 (7 bases). The germline V gene encodes CDR1 GTSNPN and CDR2 SVGIG (reference sequence). The CDR3 covers 13 residues. Trimming pared 4 bases from V and 8 bases from J, leaving 12 bases between.

This clone came up a few times. This rearrangement joins TRBV10-3 to TRBJ2-1; 11 bases align to TRBD2. CDR1 is ENHRY and CDR2 is SYGVKD in the germline V gene. The CDR3 length is 16 residues. With V trimmed by 8 bases and J by 2 bases, 8 bases remained unmatched. CDR3 nucleotides: TGTGCCATCGCAACTAGCGGGGGAACCACCTACAATGAGCAGTTCTTC. This sequence encodes CAIATSGGTTYNEQFF.

The chain joins TRBV19 to TRBJ1-4; 8 bases map to TRBD1. Losses at the gene ends were 5 bases for V and 2 bases for J; bases not matched to a gene: 4. Germline CDR1 reads LNHDA; CDR2 reads SQIVND (reference sequence). The CDR3 length is 15 residues. The CDR3, as DNA: TGTGCCAGTAGTCCTTACAGGGGGACTAATGAAAAACTGTTTTTT. Translation: CASSPYRGTNEKLFF.

The CDR3: CASSFGGPTGELFF. The CDR3 DNA reads TGTGCCAGCAGTTTCGGGGGGCCCACCGGGGAGCTGTTTTTT. The chain has TRBV27 and TRBJ2-2, with D maybe TRBD2 (7 bases). Germline values: CDR1 MNHEY, CDR2 SMNVEV (reference sequence). The CDR3 loop spans 14 amino acids. V shed 3 bases and J shed 4 bases, with 9 bases lying between them.

This clone has just one count. The V call is TRBV19, the J call TRBJ2-1, with D possibly being TRBD1 (5 bases). CDR1 LNHDA and CDR2 SQIVND come from the germline V gene (reference sequence). The CDR3 totals 13 residues. Deletions cut 3 bases from V and 5 bases from J, with 8 bases between. This CDR3 reads CASSMGLDNEQFF. The CDR3 region has the DNA TGTGCCAGTAGTATGGGGCTCGACAATGAGCAGTTCTTC.

The V gene is TRBV11-2, the J gene TRBJ1-5; the D is unclear. The V gene lost 4 bases and the J gene lost 1 base, with 14 bases spanning the gap. The CDR3 spans 16 residues. Germline CDR1 is SGHAT and CDR2 is FQNNGV. This chain's CDR3 is CASSSARSRSNQPQHF. The CDR3 DNA reads as TGTGCCAGCAGCTCCGCAAGATCGAGGAGCAATCAGCCCCAGCATTTT.

V is TRBV2 and J is TRBJ1-1, with TRBD1 as a possible D gene (6 bases). The germline CDR1 and CDR2 sequences are SNHLY and FYNNEI. Trimming took off 2 bases at V and 5 bases at J, with 12 bases between the two ends. This CDR3 region has 14 residues. CDR3 sequence: CASSEYGGPTEAFF. In DNA, the CDR3 is TGTGCCAGCAGTGAATATGGGGGGCCGACTGAAGCTTTCTTT.

V and J are TRBV6-5 and TRBJ1-3, with D perhaps matching TRBD1 (6 bases). With 7 bases removed from V and 3 bases from J, the gap between germline ends came to 13 bases. This CDR3 is built from 14 residues. CDR1 is MNHEY, CDR2 SVGAGI, per germline. The CDR3, as DNA: TGTGCCAGCACCGAGCAGGGGCATGGAAACACCATATATTTT. It yields the protein CASTEQGHGNTIYF.

The rearrangement links TRBV2 to TRBJ2-3; 8 bases match TRBD2. The trim removed 5 bases at V and 0 bases at J, leaving 7 bases unmatched. Germline V lookup: CDR1 SNHLY, CDR2 FYNNEI. The length of the CDR3 is 16 residues. For the CDR3, the DNA is TGTGCCAGCAGTCCTATAGCGGGGCCTAGCACAGATACGCAGTATTTT. The encoded protein is CASSPIAGPSTDTQYF.

This clone is a singleton in its sample. J is TRBJ1-1 and V is TRBV11-1, with D possibly being TRBD1 (5 bases). The CDR3 totals 15 residues. The germline V gene has CDR1 SGHAT and CDR2 FQDESV (reference sequence). Trimming removed 5 bases from V and 0 bases from J, with 13 bases in between. CDR3 residues: CASSPLQVMNTEAFF. CDR3 nucleotide sequence: TGTGCCAGCAGCCCGTTACAGGTGATGAACACTGAAGCTTTCTTT.

On this clone itself: The sample has other DNA sequences that encode this CDR3 too. The chain combines TRBV29-1 with TRBJ1-6; 10 bases are a match to TRBD1. Germline CDR1 is SQVTM and CDR2 is ANQGSEA. V shed 6 bases, J shed 7 bases, and the junction held 3 bases outside the gene matches. This CDR3 is 13 amino acids long. The CDR3 region has the DNA TGCAGCGTAAGGACAGGGGGGAATTCACCCCTCCACTTT. This codes for CSVRTGGNSPLHF.